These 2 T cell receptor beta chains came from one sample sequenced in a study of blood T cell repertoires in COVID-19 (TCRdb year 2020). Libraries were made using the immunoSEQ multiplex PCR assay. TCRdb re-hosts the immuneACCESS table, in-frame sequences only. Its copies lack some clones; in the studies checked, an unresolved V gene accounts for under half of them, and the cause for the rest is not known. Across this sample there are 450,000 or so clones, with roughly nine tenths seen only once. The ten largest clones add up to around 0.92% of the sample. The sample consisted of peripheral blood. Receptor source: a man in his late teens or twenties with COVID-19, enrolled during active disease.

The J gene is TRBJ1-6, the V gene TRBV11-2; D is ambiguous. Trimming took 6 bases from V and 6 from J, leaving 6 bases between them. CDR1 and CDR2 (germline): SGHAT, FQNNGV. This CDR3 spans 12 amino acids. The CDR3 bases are TGTGCCAGCAGTCAACTTAATTCACCCCTCCACTTT. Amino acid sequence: CASSQLNSPLHF.

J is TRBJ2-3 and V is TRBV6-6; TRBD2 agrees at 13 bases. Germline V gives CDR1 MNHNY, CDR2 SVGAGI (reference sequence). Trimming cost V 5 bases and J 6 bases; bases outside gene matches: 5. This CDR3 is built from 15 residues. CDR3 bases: TGTGCCAGCAGTGGCGGACTAGCGGGGGCTGATACGCAGTATTTT. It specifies CASSGGLAGADTQYF.